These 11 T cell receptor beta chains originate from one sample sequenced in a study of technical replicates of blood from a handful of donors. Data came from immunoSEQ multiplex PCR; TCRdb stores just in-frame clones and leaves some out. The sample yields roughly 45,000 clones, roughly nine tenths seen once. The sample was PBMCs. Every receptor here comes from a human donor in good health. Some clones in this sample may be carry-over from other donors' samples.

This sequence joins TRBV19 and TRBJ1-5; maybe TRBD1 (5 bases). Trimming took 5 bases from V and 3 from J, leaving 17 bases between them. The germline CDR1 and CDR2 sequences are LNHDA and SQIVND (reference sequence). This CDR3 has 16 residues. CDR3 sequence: CASSSPSRQPNQPQHF. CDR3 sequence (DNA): TGTGCCAGTAGTTCACCCTCGAGACAGCCCAATCAGCCCCAGCATTTT.

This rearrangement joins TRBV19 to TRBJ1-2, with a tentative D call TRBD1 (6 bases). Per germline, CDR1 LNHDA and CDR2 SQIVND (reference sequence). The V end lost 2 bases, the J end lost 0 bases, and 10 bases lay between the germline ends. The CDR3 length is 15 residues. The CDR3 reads CASSIRGATNYGYTF. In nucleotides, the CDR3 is TGTGCCAGTAGTATACGGGGGGCTACTAACTATGGCTACACCTTC.

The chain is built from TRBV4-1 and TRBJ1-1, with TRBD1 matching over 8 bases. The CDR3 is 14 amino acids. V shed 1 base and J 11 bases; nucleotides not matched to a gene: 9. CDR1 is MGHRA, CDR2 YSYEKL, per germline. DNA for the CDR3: TGCGCCAGCAGCCAAGGAGGAAGGACAGGGACGGCTTTCTTT. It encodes CASSQGGRTGTAFF.

CDR3 loop: CASSDGGTGSYGYTF. Here the CDR3 DNA reads TGTGCCAGCAGTGATGGGGGGACAGGGAGCTATGGCTACACCTTC. This sequence joins TRBV6-1 and TRBJ1-2; 9 bases are shared with TRBD1. This CDR3 comprises 15 residues. V trimming: 3 bases; J trimming: 4 bases; junction bases outside the gene matches: 6. Germline V gene lookup returns CDR1 MNHNS and CDR2 SASEGT.

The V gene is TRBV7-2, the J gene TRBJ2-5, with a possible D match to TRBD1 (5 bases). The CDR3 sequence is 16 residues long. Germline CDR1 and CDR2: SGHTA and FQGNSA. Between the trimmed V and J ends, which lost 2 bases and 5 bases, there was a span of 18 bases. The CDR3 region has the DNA TGTGCCAGCAGCTTAAACGGTCCTTTACCAGGGGAGACCCAGTACTTC. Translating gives CASSLNGPLPGETQYF.

CDR3 residues: CASSEGYRGLAGRTYEQYF. The CDR3 nucleotides read TGTGCCAGCAGTGAAGGATACCGGGGACTAGCGGGAAGGACCTACGAGCAGTACTTC. The J gene is TRBJ2-7, the V gene TRBV6-1, with 13 bases matching TRBD2. Trimming took 1 base from V and 2 from J; bases not matched to a gene: 11. Germline values: CDR1 MNHNS, CDR2 SASEGT. This CDR3 has 19 amino acids.

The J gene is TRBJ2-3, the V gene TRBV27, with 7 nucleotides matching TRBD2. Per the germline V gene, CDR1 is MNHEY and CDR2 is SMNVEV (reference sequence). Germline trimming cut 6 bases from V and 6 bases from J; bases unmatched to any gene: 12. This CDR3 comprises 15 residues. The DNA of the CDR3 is TGTGCCAGCAGCCAGCGGGACCCCCGTGGGGATACGCAGTATTTT. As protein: CASSQRDPRGDTQYF.

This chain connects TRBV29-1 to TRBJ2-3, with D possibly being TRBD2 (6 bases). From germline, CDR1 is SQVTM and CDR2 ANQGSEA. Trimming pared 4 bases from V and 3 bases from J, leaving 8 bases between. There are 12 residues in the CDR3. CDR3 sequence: CSVGRGTDTQYF. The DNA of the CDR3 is TGCAGCGTTGGTCGGGGGACAGATACGCAGTATTTT.

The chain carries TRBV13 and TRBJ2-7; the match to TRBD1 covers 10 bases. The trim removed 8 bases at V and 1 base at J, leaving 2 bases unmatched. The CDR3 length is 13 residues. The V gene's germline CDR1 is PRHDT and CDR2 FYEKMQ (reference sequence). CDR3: CASRDRGSYEQYF. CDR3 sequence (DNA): TGTGCCAGCCGGGACAGGGGATCCTACGAGCAGTACTTC.

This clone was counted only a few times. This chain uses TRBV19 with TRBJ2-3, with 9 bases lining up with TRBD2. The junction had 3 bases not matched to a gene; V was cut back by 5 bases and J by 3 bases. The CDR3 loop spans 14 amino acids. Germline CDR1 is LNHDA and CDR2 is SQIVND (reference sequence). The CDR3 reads CASSRLAATDTQYF. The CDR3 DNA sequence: TGTGCCAGTAGTCGACTAGCGGCAACAGATACGCAGTATTTT.

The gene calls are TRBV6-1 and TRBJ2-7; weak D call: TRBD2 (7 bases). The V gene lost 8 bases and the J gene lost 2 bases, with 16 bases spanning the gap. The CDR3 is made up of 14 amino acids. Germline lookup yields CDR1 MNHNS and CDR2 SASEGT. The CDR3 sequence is CASGQRDATYEQYF. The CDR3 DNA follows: TGTGCCAGCGGACAGCGGGACGCAACCTACGAGCAGTACTTC.